The 15 T cell receptor beta chains given below trace back to one sample, sequenced in a study of identical twins. From the 5' RACE reads, TCRdb called clonotypes with MiXCR, one entry per CDR3 protein. The table includes some 900,000 distinct CDR3 sequences, 9% to 15% detected once. The data also belong to a second study, concerning yellow fever vaccine responses in identical twins.

The sample consisted of PBMCs. The receptor source for this set is a young woman in good health.

In its sample, this clonotype was seen many times. The chain combines TRBV12-3 or TRBV12-4 with TRBJ2-1; 13 bases are a match to TRBD2. The junction had 10 bases not matched to a gene; V was cut back by 6 bases and J by 8 bases. The CDR3 has 16 amino acids. The CDR3 reads CASSNVLAGGPHEQFF. The DNA for the CDR3 is TGTGCCAGCAGCAACGTACTAGCGGGAGGGCCTCATGAGCAGTTCTTC.

This clonotype was picked up many times. J is TRBJ2-3 and V is TRBV19; 7 nucleotides line up with TRBD2. Germline CDR1 and CDR2: LNHDA and SQIVND (reference sequence). CDR3 size: 16 residues. Losses at the gene ends were 3 bases for V and 2 bases for J; bases not matched to a gene: 8. The DNA for the CDR3 is TGTGCCAGTAGTATTGGAGGCGGGGGACCCACAGATACGCAGTATTTT. This gives the protein CASSIGGGGPTDTQYF.

The genes are TRBV7-6 and TRBJ2-3; unclear D gene. The CDR3 sequence is 16 residues long. With 2 bases removed from V and 0 bases from J, the gap between germline ends came to 12 bases. The germline V gene encodes CDR1 SGHVS and CDR2 FNYEAQ. CDR3 in amino acids: CASSLNALTSTDTQYF. CDR3 DNA: TGTGCCAGCAGCTTAAACGCCTTAACTAGCACAGATACGCAGTATTTT. Filled out from reference TRBV7-6 and TRBJ2-3, the complete variable domain reads GAGVSQSPRYKVTKRGQDVALRCDPISGHVSLYWYRQALGQGPEFLTYFNYEAQQDKSGLPNDRFSAERPEGSISTLTIQRTEQRDSAMYRCASSLNALTSTDTQYFGPGTRLTVL.

The rearrangement joins TRBV12-3 or TRBV12-4 to TRBJ2-2; TRBD1 agrees at 11 bases. J lost 5 bases, V lost 5 bases, and 7 bases had no gene match. The CDR3 loop spans 16 amino acids. As DNA, the CDR3 is TGTGCCAGCAGTCCAGGACAGGGGGCGCTTACCGGGGAGCTGTTTTTT. Translating gives CASSPGQGALTGELFF.

This chain links TRBV3-1 with TRBJ2-3; D is unresolved. From germline, CDR1 is LGHDT and CDR2 YNNKEL (reference sequence). V was shortened by 5 bases and J by 2 bases, with 14 bases between the two germline ends. The CDR3 sequence is 15 residues long. This chain's CDR3 is CASSYGRYLTDTQYF. The CDR3 DNA is TGTGCCAGCAGCTATGGGCGGTACCTCACAGATACGCAGTATTTT.

The table lists this clonotype with a few counts. This chain uses TRBV9 with TRBJ2-1, with 8 bases that match TRBD2. After removal of 4 bases from V and 9 bases from J, the junction contained 12 bases not matched to a gene. The CDR3 spans 15 residues. Germline loops: CDR1 SGDLS, CDR2 YYNGEE. CDR3 in amino acids: CASSPPAGVYREQFF. As DNA, the CDR3 is TGTGCCAGCAGCCCACCAGCGGGGGTCTATCGTGAGCAGTTCTTC.

This chain links TRBV5-5 with TRBJ2-1; TRBD2 is a possible D gene (5 bases). This CDR3 spans 15 amino acids. Per germline, CDR1 SGHKS and CDR2 YYEKEE (reference sequence). Trimming removed 5 bases at V and 5 bases at J, with 17 bases between. CDR3 loop: CASRLVGSVDNEQFF. The CDR3 DNA reads TGTGCCAGCAGGCTGGTGGGTAGCGTAGACAATGAGCAGTTCTTC. The whole variable domain, remainder taken from reference TRBV5-5 and TRBJ2-1, is DAGVTQSPTHLIKTRGQQVTLRCSPISGHKSVSWYQQVLGQGPQFIFQYYEKEERGRGNFPDRFSARQFPNYSSELNVNALLLGDSALYLCASRLVGSVDNEQFFGPGTRLTVL.

This clonotype turned up a few times. The chain has TRBV6-1 and TRBJ1-6; 9 bases map to TRBD1. This CDR3 region has 15 residues. The V segment lost 7 bases and the J segment 7 bases; nucleotides outside the gene matches: 8. Germline CDR1 reads MNHNS; CDR2 reads SASEGT. The CDR3 reads CASTRGQGGNSPLHF. Here the CDR3 DNA reads TGTGCCAGCACCCGGGGACAGGGAGGCAATTCACCCCTCCACTTT.

J is TRBJ2-7 and V is TRBV6-2 or TRBV6-3; 11 bases fit TRBD2. The V gene's germline CDR1 is MNHEY and CDR2 SVGEGT. This CDR3 spans 20 amino acids. The trim removed 2 bases at V and 0 bases at J, leaving 15 bases unmatched. For the CDR3, the DNA is TGTGCCAGCAGTTACGAGGCCCTGACCCGACTAGCGGGGAACTCCTACGAGCAGTACTTC. Translating it yields CASSYEALTRLAGNSYEQYF.

The rearrangement uses TRBV9 and TRBJ2-7; TRBD1 aligns across 7 bases. V was pared by 2 bases and J by 3 bases, with 8 bases of the junction left unmatched. Germline CDR1 reads SGDLS; CDR2 reads YYNGEE. The length of the CDR3 is 15 residues. The CDR3 DNA reads TGTGCCAGCAGCGTGTCCCGGGACAGAGTCTACGAGCAGTACTTC. This gives the protein CASSVSRDRVYEQYF.

This clonotype has a handful of counts. The chain joins TRBV7-6 to TRBJ2-1; 7 positions match TRBD1. Germline V gene data show CDR1 as SGHVS and CDR2 as FNYEAQ. The CDR3 consists of 15 residues. J was trimmed by 7 bases and V by 5 bases; bases with no gene match: 11. The CDR3 DNA sequence: TGTGCCAGCAGCCGGGACAGTGCCCTTGGGAATGAGCAGTTCTTC. Translated, it gives CASSRDSALGNEQFF.

The chain recombines TRBV4-1 with TRBJ1-4; the D is unclear. Germline V lookup: CDR1 MGHRA, CDR2 YSYEKL. V dropped 1 base and J dropped 8 bases, with 14 bases sitting between them. The CDR3 covers 15 residues. The CDR3 coding sequence is TGCGCCAGCAGCCAAGCGTACCGACTGGAGGAAAAACTGTTTTTT. It translates to CASSQAYRLEEKLFF.

The rearrangement links TRBV20-1 to TRBJ1-3; D gene uncertain. Germline V gives CDR1 DFQATT, CDR2 SNEGSKA (reference sequence). CDR3 length: 15 amino acids. Trimming removed 0 bases from V and 0 bases from J, with 9 bases in between. The CDR3 loop is CSAREATSSGNTIYF. The CDR3 DNA reads as TGCAGTGCTAGAGAGGCGACGAGCTCTGGAAACACCATATATTTT.

V is TRBV2 and J is TRBJ2-7; possibly TRBD1 for D (6 bases). The CDR3 extends over 13 amino acids. The V end was cut by 8 bases, the J end by 3 bases, with 14 bases between. From germline, CDR1 is SNHLY and CDR2 FYNNEI. In DNA, the CDR3 is TGTGCCAGCGCACAGGGTTTTGGCTACGAGCAGTACGTC. This gives the protein CASAQGFGYEQYV.

This clonotype was picked up many times. V gene TRBV15 combines with J gene TRBJ2-2, with a weak D call TRBD2 (6 bases). Trimming pared 2 bases from V and 1 base from J, leaving 11 bases between. From germline, CDR1 is LNHNV and CDR2 YYDKDF (reference sequence). This CDR3 comprises 16 residues. The CDR3 nucleotides are TGTGCCACCAGCAGAAGACTAGGTTGGAACACCGGGGAGCTGTTTTTT. Translating gives CATSRRLGWNTGELFF.